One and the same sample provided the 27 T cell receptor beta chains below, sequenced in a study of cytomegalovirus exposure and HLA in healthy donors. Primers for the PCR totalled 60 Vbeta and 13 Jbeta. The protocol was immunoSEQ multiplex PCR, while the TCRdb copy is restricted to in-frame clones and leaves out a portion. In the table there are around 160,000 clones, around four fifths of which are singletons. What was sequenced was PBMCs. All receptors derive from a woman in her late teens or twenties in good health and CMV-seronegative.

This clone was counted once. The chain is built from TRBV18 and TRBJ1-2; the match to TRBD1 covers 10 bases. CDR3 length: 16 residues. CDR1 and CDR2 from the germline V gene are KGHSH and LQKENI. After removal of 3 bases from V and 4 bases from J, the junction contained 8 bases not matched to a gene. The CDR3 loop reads CASSPTGTGDSYGYTF. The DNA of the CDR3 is TGTGCCAGCTCACCTACCGGGACAGGGGACTCCTATGGCTACACCTTC. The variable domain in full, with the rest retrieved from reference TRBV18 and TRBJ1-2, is NAGVMQNPRHLVRRRGQEARLRCSPMKGHSHVYWYRQLPEEGLKFMVYLQKENIIDESGMPKERFSAEFPKEGPSILRIQQVVRGDSAAYFCASSPTGTGDSYGYTFGSGTRLTVV.

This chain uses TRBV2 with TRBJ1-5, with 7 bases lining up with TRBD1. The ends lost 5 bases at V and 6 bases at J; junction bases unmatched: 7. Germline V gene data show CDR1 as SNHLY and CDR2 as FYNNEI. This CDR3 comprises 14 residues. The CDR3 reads CASSSDRFSQPQHF. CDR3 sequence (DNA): TGTGCCAGCAGTTCGGACAGGTTCAGTCAGCCCCAGCATTTT. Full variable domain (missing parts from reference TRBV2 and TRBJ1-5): EPEVTQTPSHQVTQMGQEVILRCVPISNHLYFYWYRQILGQKVEFLVSFYNNEISEKSEIFDDQFSVERPDGSNFTLKIRSTKLEDSAMYFCASSSDRFSQPQHFGDGTRLSIL.

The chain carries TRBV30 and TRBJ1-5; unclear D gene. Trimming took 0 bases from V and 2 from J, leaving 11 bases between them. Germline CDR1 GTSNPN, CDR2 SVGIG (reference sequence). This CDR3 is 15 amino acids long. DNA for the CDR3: TGTGCCTGGAGTGTATCACCGCAGGGCAATCAGCCCCAGCATTTT. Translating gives CAWSVSPQGNQPQHF.

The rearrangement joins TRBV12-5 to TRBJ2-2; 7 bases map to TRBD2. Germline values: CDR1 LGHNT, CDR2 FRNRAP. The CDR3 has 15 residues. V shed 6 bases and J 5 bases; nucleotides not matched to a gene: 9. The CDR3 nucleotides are TGTGCTAGTGGGTGGGGGGGAAGACCGACCGGGGAGCTGTTTTTT. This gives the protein CASGWGGRPTGELFF.

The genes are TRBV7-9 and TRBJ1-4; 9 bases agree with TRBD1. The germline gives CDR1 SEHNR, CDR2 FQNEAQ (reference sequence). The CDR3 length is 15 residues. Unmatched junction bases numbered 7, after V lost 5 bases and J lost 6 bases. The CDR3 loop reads CASSTGQGSYEKLFF. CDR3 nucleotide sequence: TGTGCCAGCAGCACCGGACAGGGGAGTTATGAAAAACTGTTTTTT.

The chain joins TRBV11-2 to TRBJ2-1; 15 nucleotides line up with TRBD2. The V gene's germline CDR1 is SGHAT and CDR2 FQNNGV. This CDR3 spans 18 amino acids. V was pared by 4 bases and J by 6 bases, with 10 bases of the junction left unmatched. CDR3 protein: CASSSLGTSGGRFNEQFF. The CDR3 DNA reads TGTGCCAGCAGCTCCCTCGGGACTAGCGGGGGGCGTTTCAATGAGCAGTTCTTC.

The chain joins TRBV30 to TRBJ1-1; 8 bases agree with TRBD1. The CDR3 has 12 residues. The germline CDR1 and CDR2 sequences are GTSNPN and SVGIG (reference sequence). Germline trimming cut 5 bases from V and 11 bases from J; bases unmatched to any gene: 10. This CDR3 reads CAWVSTGGSAFF. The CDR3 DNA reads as TGTGCCTGGGTGAGCACAGGGGGATCGGCTTTCTTT.

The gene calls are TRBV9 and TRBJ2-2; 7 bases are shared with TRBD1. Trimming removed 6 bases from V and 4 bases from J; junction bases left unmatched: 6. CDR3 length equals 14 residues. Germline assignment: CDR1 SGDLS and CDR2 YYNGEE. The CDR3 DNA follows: TGTGCCAGCATGGGGGACAGATTCACCGGGGAGCTGTTTTTT. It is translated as CASMGDRFTGELFF.

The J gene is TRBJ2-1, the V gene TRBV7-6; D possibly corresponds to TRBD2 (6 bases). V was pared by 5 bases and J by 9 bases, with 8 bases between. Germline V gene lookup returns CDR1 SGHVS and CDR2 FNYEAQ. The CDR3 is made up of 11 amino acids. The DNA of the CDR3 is TGTGCCAGCAGCCCCGGGGGTGAGCAGTTCTTC. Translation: CASSPGGEQFF.

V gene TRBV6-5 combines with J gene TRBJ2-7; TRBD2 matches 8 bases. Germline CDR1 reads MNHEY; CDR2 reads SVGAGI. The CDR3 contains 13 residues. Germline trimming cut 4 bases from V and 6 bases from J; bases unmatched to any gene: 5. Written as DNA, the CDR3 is TGTGCCAGCAGTTCGGACGGGAGGGGCGAGCAGTACTTC. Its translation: CASSSDGRGEQYF.

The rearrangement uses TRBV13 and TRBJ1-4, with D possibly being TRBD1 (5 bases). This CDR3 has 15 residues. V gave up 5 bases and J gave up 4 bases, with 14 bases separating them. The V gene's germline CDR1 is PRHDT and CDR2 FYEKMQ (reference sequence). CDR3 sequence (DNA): TGTGCCAGCAGCCTCCGGGCAGGGTTTAATGAAAAACTGTTTTTT. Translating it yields CASSLRAGFNEKLFF.

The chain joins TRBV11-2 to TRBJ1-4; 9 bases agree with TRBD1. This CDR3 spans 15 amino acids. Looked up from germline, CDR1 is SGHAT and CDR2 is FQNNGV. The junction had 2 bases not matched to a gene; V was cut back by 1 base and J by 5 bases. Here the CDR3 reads CASSLVGTGNEKLFF. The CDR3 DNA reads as TGTGCCAGCAGCTTAGTTGGGACAGGGAATGAAAAACTGTTTTTT.

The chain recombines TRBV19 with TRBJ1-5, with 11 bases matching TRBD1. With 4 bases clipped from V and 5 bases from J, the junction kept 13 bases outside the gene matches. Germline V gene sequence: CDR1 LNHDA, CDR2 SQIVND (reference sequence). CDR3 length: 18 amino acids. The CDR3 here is CASSKRGQGAIGDQPQHF. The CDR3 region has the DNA TGTGCCAGTAGTAAGAGAGGACAGGGGGCAATAGGAGATCAGCCCCAGCATTTT. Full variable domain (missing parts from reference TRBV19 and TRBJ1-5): DGGITQSPKYLFRKEGQNVTLSCEQNLNHDAMYWYRQDPGQGLRLIYYSQIVNDFQKGDIAEGYSVSREKKESFPLTVTSAQKNPTAFYLCASSKRGQGAIGDQPQHFGDGTRLSIL.

CDR3: CASSLERRGEAFF. The DNA for the CDR3 is TGTGCCAGCAGCTTGGAAAGGCGCGGTGAAGCTTTCTTT. This chain connects TRBV5-4 to TRBJ1-1; no firm D call. CDR3 length: 13 amino acids. CDR1 is SGHNT, CDR2 YYREEE, per germline (reference sequence). Trimming removed 0 bases at V and 7 bases at J, with 10 bases between.

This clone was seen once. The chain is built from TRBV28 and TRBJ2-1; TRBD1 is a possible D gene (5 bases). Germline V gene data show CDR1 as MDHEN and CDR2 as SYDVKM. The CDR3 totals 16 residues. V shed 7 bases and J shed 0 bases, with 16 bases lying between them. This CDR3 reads CASIPPQGSSYNEQFF. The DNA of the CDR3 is TGTGCCAGCATTCCCCCCCAGGGTAGCTCCTACAATGAGCAGTTCTTC.

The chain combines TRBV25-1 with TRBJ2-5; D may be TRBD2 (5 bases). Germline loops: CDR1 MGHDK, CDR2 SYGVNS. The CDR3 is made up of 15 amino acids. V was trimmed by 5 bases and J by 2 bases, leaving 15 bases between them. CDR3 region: CASSRWRAAQETQYF. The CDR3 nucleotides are TGTGCCAGCAGTAGATGGCGGGCAGCTCAAGAGACCCAGTACTTC.

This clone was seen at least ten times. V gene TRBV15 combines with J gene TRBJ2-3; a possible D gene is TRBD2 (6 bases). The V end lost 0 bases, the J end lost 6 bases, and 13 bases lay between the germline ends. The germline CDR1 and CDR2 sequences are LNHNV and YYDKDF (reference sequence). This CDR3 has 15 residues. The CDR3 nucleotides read TGTGCCACCAGCAGAGATTGGGGAGGAGTGGATACGCAGTATTTT. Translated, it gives CATSRDWGGVDTQYF.

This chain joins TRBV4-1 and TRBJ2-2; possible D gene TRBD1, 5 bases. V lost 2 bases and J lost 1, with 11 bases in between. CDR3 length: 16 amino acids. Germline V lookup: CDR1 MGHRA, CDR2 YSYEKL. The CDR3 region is CASSQTRVGNTGELFF. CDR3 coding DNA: TGCGCCAGCAGCCAAACCAGGGTAGGGAACACCGGGGAGCTGTTTTTT.

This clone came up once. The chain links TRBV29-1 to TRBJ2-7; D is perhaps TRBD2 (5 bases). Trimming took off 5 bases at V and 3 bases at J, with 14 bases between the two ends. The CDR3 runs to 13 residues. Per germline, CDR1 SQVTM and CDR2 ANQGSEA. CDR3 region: CSVLPGGYYEQYF. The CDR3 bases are TGCAGCGTTCTACCAGGAGGATACTACGAGCAGTACTTC.

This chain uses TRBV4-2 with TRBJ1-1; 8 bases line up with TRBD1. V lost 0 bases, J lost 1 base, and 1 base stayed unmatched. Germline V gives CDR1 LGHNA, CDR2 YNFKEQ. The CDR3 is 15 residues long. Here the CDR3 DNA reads TGTGCCAGCAGCCAAGATGGGACAGGGAACACTGAAGCTTTCTTT. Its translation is CASSQDGTGNTEAFF.

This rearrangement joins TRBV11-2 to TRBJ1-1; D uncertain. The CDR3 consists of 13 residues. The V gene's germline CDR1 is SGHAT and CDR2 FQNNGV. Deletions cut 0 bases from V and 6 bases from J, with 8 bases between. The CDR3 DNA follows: TGTGCCAGCAGCTTAGATGGCCGGGCTGAAGCTTTCTTT. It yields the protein CASSLDGRAEAFF.

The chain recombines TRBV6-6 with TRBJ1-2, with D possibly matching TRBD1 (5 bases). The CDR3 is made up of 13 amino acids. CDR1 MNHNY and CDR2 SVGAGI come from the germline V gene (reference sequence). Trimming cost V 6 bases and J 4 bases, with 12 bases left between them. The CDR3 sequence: CASRQTELYGYTF. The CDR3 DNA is TGTGCCAGCAGGCAGACAGAGCTCTATGGCTACACCTTC.

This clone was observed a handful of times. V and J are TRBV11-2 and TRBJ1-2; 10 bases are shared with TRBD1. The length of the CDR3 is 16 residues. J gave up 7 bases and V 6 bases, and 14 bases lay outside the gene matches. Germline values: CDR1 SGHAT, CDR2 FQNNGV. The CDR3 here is CASRQIRDRGFLGYTF. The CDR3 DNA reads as TGTGCCAGCAGGCAAATCCGGGACAGGGGATTTCTTGGCTACACCTTC. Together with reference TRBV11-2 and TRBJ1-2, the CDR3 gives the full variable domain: EAGVAQSPRYKIIEKRQSVAFWCNPISGHATLYWYQQILGQGPKLLIQFQNNGVVDDSQLPKDRFSAERLKGVDSTLKIQPAKLEDSAVYLCASRQIRDRGFLGYTFGSGTRLTVV.

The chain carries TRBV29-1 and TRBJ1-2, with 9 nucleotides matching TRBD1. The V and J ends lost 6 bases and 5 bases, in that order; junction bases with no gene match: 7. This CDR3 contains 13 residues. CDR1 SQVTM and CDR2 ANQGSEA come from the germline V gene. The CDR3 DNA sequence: TGCAGCGTGGCTCCCGGACAGGGGTATGGCTACACCTTC. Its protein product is CSVAPGQGYGYTF. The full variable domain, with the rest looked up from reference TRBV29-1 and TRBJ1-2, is SAVISQKPSRDICQRGTSLTIQCQVDSQVTMMFWYRQQPGQSLTLIATANQGSEATYESGFVIDKFPISRPNLTFSTLTVSNMSPEDSSIYLCSVAPGQGYGYTFGSGTRLTVV.

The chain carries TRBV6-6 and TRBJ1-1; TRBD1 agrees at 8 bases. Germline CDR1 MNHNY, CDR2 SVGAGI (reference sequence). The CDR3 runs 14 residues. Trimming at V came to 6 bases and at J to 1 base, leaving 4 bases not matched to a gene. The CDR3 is CASRPDRGNTEAFF. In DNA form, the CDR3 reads TGTGCCAGCAGACCTGACAGGGGGAACACTGAAGCTTTCTTT.

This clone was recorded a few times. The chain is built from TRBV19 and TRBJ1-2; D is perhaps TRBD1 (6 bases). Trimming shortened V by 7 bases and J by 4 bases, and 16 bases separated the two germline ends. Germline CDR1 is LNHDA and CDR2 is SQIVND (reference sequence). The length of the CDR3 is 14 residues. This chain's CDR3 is CASTLGQMFYGYTF. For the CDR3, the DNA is TGTGCCAGTACCCTAGGACAGATGTTCTATGGCTACACCTTC.

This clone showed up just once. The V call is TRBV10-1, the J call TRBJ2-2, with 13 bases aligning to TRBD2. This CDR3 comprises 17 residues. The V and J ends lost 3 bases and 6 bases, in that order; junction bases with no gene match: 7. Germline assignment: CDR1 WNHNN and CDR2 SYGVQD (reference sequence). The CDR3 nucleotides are TGCGCCAGCAGTGATACTAGCGGGGGGGCCCCCGCCGGGGAGCTGTTTTTT. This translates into CASSDTSGGAPAGELFF.